What follows describes a single T cell receptor beta chain. This specimen comes from a study of blood T cell repertoires in COVID-19. Using immunoSEQ multiplex PCR, the repertoire was profiled, and TCRdb retains in-frame clones only, with some absent. The sample yields fewer than 400,000 clones, around nine tenths seen once. This receptor was identified in a woman in her fifties or sixties who had recovered from COVID-19. The specimen was PBMCs or T cells enriched from blood (not recorded which).

Here the CDR3 DNA reads TGCGCCAGCAGCCAAGATAATCTCTCTGGAAACACCATATATTTT. It codes for CASSQDNLSGNTIYF. This chain uses TRBV4-3 with TRBJ1-3; D is uncertain. Per the germline V gene, CDR1 is LGHNA and CDR2 is YSLEER. V was shortened by 0 bases and J by 0 bases, with 6 bases between the two germline ends. The CDR3 has 15 amino acids.